What follows are 23 T cell receptor beta chains derived from one specimen sequenced in a study of OX40 agonist ivuxolimab in advanced cancers. Libraries were made using the immunoSEQ multiplex PCR assay. TCRdb retrieved this table from immuneACCESS and kept in-frame rearrangements only. Not all clones are present; in checked studies, unresolved V genes account for under half, and no reason is known for the remainder. Across this sample there are tens of thousands of clones, with about 90% seen only once. The ten top clones hold 1.5% to 2% of the sample. The material was CD4+ or CD8+ T cells sorted from blood, obtained in a trial of the OX40 agonist ivuxolimab. Source of these receptors: an adult with an advanced solid tumor such as melanoma, head and neck, liver or kidney cancer.

The gene calls are TRBV4-2 and TRBJ1-3; D is unclear. Trimming removed 2 bases at V and 1 base at J, with 0 bases between. Germline values: CDR1 LGHNA, CDR2 YNFKEQ. CDR3 length: 12 amino acids. CDR3 residues: CASSQSGNTIYF. Written as DNA, the CDR3 is TGTGCCAGCAGCCAATCTGGAAACACCATATATTTT.

The V gene is TRBV7-2, the J gene TRBJ1-1, with D hard to call. The CDR3 covers 13 residues. The germline V gene encodes CDR1 SGHTA and CDR2 FQGNSA. V lost 7 bases, J lost 4 bases, and 13 bases lay in between. The CDR3 here is CASTKPGGTEAFF. CDR3 DNA sequence: TGTGCCAGCACCAAACCTGGAGGCACTGAAGCTTTCTTT.

The chain uses TRBV2 and TRBJ2-2; either TRBD1 or TRBD2 may fit D (5 bases each). V was trimmed by 4 bases and J by 3 bases, leaving 12 bases between them. This CDR3 is 15 amino acids long. Germline V CDR1 and CDR2: SNHLY, FYNNEI. This CDR3 reads CASSAGPIHTGELFF. DNA for the CDR3: TGTGCCAGCAGTGCGGGACCTATCCACACCGGGGAGCTGTTTTTT.

V is TRBV7-3 and J is TRBJ2-3; D ambiguous. Per germline, CDR1 SGHTA and CDR2 FQGTGA. Trimming removed 5 bases at V and 2 bases at J, with 8 bases between. The CDR3 has 13 amino acids. The CDR3 sequence: CASSLPNTDTQYF. CDR3 in DNA: TGTGCCAGCAGCCTACCTAACACAGATACGCAGTATTTT.

This chain uses TRBV18 with TRBJ2-1; the match to TRBD2 covers 11 bases. Germline V lookup: CDR1 KGHSH, CDR2 LQKENI. V trimming: 3 bases; J trimming: 7 bases; junction bases outside the gene matches: 11. The CDR3 is made up of 17 amino acids. DNA of the CDR3: TGTGCCAGCTCACCGGGGATAGGGACTAGCGGCCAGAATGAGCAGTTCTTC. Its translation is CASSPGIGTSGQNEQFF.

The sample holds one count of this clone. The J gene is TRBJ1-4, the V gene TRBV19, with TRBD1 matching 9 bases. This CDR3 has 13 amino acids. Germline V lookup: CDR1 LNHDA, CDR2 SQIVND (reference sequence). V shed 3 bases, J shed 9 bases, and the junction held 2 bases outside the gene matches. The CDR3, as DNA: TGTGCCAGTAGTATCGGGACAGGGCAAAAACTGTTTTTT. This encodes CASSIGTGQKLFF.

The chain couples TRBV7-8 to TRBJ1-3; D gene uncertain. CDR1 is SGHVS and CDR2 is FQNEAQ in the germline V gene. Trimming pared 5 bases from V and 8 bases from J, leaving 13 bases between. CDR3 length: 13 residues. This chain's CDR3 is CASSTPLGYTIYF. As DNA, the CDR3 is TGTGCCAGCAGCACCCCCTTGGGCTACACCATATATTTT.

This clone showed up just once. The rearrangement uses TRBV5-4 and TRBJ2-5; the D is unclear. Per the germline V gene, CDR1 is SGHNT and CDR2 is YYREEE (reference sequence). Trimming stripped 2 bases from V and 0 bases from J, with 11 bases between. The CDR3 has 15 residues. The CDR3 sequence: CASSFNRNYQETQYF. CDR3 nucleotide sequence: TGTGCCAGCAGCTTCAACAGAAACTACCAAGAGACCCAGTACTTC.

The chain employs TRBV5-1 and TRBJ2-3; D unclear. V lost 4 bases and J 3 bases, leaving 12 bases between the germline ends. The CDR3 extends over 14 amino acids. Germline values: CDR1 SGHRS, CDR2 YFSETQ. The CDR3 coding sequence is TGCGCCAGCAGCCCTCCCGGGCAAACAGATACGCAGTATTTT. Translating gives CASSPPGQTDTQYF.

The V call is TRBV10-2, the J call TRBJ1-4; D not resolved. Germline V gene data show CDR1 as WSHSY and CDR2 as SAAADI. V dropped 6 bases and J dropped 5 bases, with 7 bases sitting between them. This CDR3 has 12 residues. The CDR3 DNA is TGCGCCAGCAGGGAGGGAAATGAAAAACTGTTTTTT. Translation gives CASREGNEKLFF.

The rearrangement joins TRBV19 to TRBJ2-5; D may match TRBD1 or TRBD2 (5 bases each). From germline, CDR1 is LNHDA and CDR2 SQIVND (reference sequence). Trimming left V 1 base short and J 5 bases short, with 20 bases between. The CDR3 totals 17 residues. The CDR3 DNA reads as TGTGCCAGTAGTATAGCCCCCGGGACGCCAAAGAGGGAGACCCAGTACTTC. It codes for CASSIAPGTPKRETQYF. The full variable domain, rest sourced from reference TRBV19 and TRBJ2-5, is DGGITQSPKYLFRKEGQNVTLSCEQNLNHDAMYWYRQDPGQGLRLIYYSQIVNDFQKGDIAEGYSVSREKKESFPLTVTSAQKNPTAFYLCASSIAPGTPKRETQYFGPGTRLLVL.

This chain joins TRBV6-5 and TRBJ2-6; D call uncertain. This CDR3 spans 15 amino acids. V lost 5 bases to trimming and J lost 0 bases, with 8 bases between them. Germline V CDR1 and CDR2: MNHEY, SVGAGI. CDR3 sequence reads: CASSVQSSGANVLTF. CDR3 in DNA: TGTGCCAGCAGTGTTCAGAGCTCTGGGGCCAACGTCCTGACTTTC.

The CDR3 region has the DNA TGCGCCAGCAGCTTGGACAGCCAATCCTACAATGAGCAGTTCTTC. Its protein is CASSLDSQSYNEQFF. V usage is TRBV5-1 and J usage is TRBJ2-1; D gene unclear. CDR3 length: 15 amino acids. The V end lost 0 bases, the J end lost 1 base, and 8 bases lay between the germline ends. Germline values: CDR1 SGHRS, CDR2 YFSETQ.

V gene TRBV2 combines with J gene TRBJ2-6; TRBD2 might be the D (7 bases). The CDR3 covers 16 residues. The ends were cut back, 5 bases at V and 2 bases at J, with 13 bases in the middle. CDR1 is SNHLY and CDR2 is FYNNEI in the germline V gene. In DNA, the CDR3 is TGTGCCAGCAGTACCCTCGGGGGGCCTGGGGCCAACGTCCTGACTTTC. This translates into CASSTLGGPGANVLTF.

The chain is built from TRBV19 and TRBJ1-1; D not certain. V lost 7 bases and J lost 0, with 9 bases in between. CDR3 length: 13 amino acids. Germline V gives CDR1 LNHDA, CDR2 SQIVND (reference sequence). The CDR3 DNA reads TGTGCCAGTAAGTTCGCAATGAACACTGAAGCTTTCTTT. Translation gives CASKFAMNTEAFF. The entire variable domain, with the rest obtained from reference TRBV19 and TRBJ1-1, is as follows: DGGITQSPKYLFRKEGQNVTLSCEQNLNHDAMYWYRQDPGQGLRLIYYSQIVNDFQKGDIAEGYSVSREKKESFPLTVTSAQKNPTAFYLCASKFAMNTEAFFGQGTRLTVV.

The chain uses TRBV5-8 and TRBJ2-7; 8 nucleotides line up with TRBD1. The germline CDR1 and CDR2 sequences are SGHTS and YDEGEE. V trimming: 0 bases; J trimming: 5 bases; junction bases outside the gene matches: 4. The CDR3 is 14 amino acids. Here the CDR3 reads CASSLVRGRNEQYF. CDR3 DNA: TGTGCCAGCAGCTTGGTCAGGGGGCGTAACGAGCAGTACTTC.

In its sample, this clone was seen once. The chain carries TRBV28 and TRBJ2-7; TRBD2 matches 9 bases. Germline CDR1 MDHEN, CDR2 SYDVKM. This CDR3 is 15 amino acids long. V shed 1 base and J 8 bases; nucleotides not matched to a gene: 9. CDR3 residues: CASSLYSGGAIQQYF. The CDR3 nucleotides read TGTGCCAGCAGTTTATATAGCGGGGGTGCTATTCAGCAGTACTTC. Full variable domain (rest looked up from reference TRBV28 and TRBJ2-7): DVKVTQSSRYLVKRTGEKVFLECVQDMDHENMFWYRQDPGLGLRLIYFSYDVKMKEKGDIPEGYSVSREKKERFSLILESASTNQTSMYLCASSLYSGGAIQQYFGPGTRLTVT.

CDR3 loop: CASRAYRTPTYEQYF. The CDR3 region has the DNA TGTGCCAGCCGCGCCTACAGGACACCTACCTACGAGCAGTACTTC. The chain carries TRBV6-5 and TRBJ2-7, with D perhaps TRBD1 (5 bases). Germline CDR1 reads MNHEY; CDR2 reads SVGAGI. Trimming removed 8 bases at V and 2 bases at J, with 19 bases between. The CDR3 runs 15 residues.

Of note for this clone: At one end, the junction sequence differs from germline, possibly due to a read error. The V call is TRBV7-9, the J call TRBJ2-2; D uncertain. Germline loops: CDR1 SEHNR, CDR2 FQNEAQ (reference sequence). This CDR3 is built from 13 residues. CDR3 sequence reads: CASTLISPGELFF. CDR3 DNA: TGTGCCAGCACCTTAATATCACCCGGGGAGCTGTTTTTT. The entire variable domain, with the rest obtained from reference TRBV7-9 and TRBJ2-2, is as follows: DTGVSQNPRHKITKRGQNVTFRCDPISEHNRLYWYRQTLGQGPEFLTYFQNEAQLEKSRLLSDRFSAERPKGSFSTLEIQRTEQGDSAMYLCASTLISPGELFFGEGSRLTVL.

The chain uses TRBV2 and TRBJ1-2; D perhaps matches TRBD1 (5 bases). Germline V gene lookup returns CDR1 SNHLY and CDR2 FYNNEI. The CDR3 is 14 amino acids. V shed 6 bases and J shed 4 bases, with 15 bases lying between them. The CDR3 DNA is TGTGCCAGCAGGTCCGCAGGGCGCAGCTATGGCTACACCTTC. Protein: CASRSAGRSYGYTF.

This sequence joins TRBV15 and TRBJ2-3; D possibly uses TRBD1 or TRBD2 (7 bases each). The V gene's germline CDR1 is LNHNV and CDR2 YYDKDF (reference sequence). This CDR3 has 15 residues. Between the trimmed V and J ends, which lost 5 bases and 5 bases, there was a span of 17 bases. Here the CDR3 reads CATSSGGGQVDTQYF. CDR3 coding DNA: TGTGCCACCAGCTCAGGGGGGGGGCAGGTAGATACGCAGTATTTT.

The chain employs TRBV7-9 and TRBJ2-1; D uncertain. Per the germline V gene, CDR1 is SEHNR and CDR2 is FQNEAQ (reference sequence). V was pared by 4 bases and J by 8 bases, with 21 bases between. CDR3 size: 16 residues. The CDR3 protein is CASSSLLSTELHEQFF. As DNA, the CDR3 is TGTGCCAGCAGCTCCCTTCTATCGACGGAGTTGCATGAGCAGTTCTTC. The entire variable domain, with the rest obtained from reference TRBV7-9 and TRBJ2-1, is as follows: DTGVSQNPRHKITKRGQNVTFRCDPISEHNRLYWYRQTLGQGPEFLTYFQNEAQLEKSRLLSDRFSAERPKGSFSTLEIQRTEQGDSAMYLCASSSLLSTELHEQFFGPGTRLTVL.

This chain uses TRBV5-1 with TRBJ2-3; perhaps TRBD2 as D (6 bases). The CDR3 consists of 15 residues. With 4 bases removed from V and 2 bases from J, the gap between germline ends came to 14 bases. Germline V gene sequence: CDR1 SGHRS, CDR2 YFSETQ. The CDR3 reads CASSPAGHPTDTQYF. As DNA, the CDR3 is TGCGCCAGCAGCCCGGCGGGGCATCCCACAGATACGCAGTATTTT.